The present T cell receptor beta chain was sequenced within a study of T cells in Graves' hyperthyroidism and ophthalmopathy. Study-level background: Upon initial diagnosis and before any treatment, peripheral blood was collected. Findings and limits, study-wide: Ophthalmopathy was separated from stable hyperthyroidism by a 13 V-J model. Blood also carried most thyroid clonotypes expanded above 0.001. Model-based prediction identified ophthalmopathy a median 6.5 months prior to its onset.

This CDR3 is 16 amino acids long. With V trimmed by 4 bases and J by 7 bases, 10 bases remained unmatched. The germline gives CDR1 LGHDT, CDR2 YNNKEL (reference sequence). The sample holds many counts of this clonotype. Its antigen is as yet unknown. TCR beta CDR3 region amplification was performed from RNA transcripts. The TCR CDR3 first-round RT-PCR relied on the HTBI primer set. Using its own MiXCR run on the multiplex PCR reads, TCRdb lists one record per CDR3 protein. Of 300,000 to 350,000 distinct CDR3 sequences listed, about a sixth are singletons. This chain uses TRBV3-1 with TRBJ1-6; TRBD1 aligns across 7 bases. Input material: blood. The TCR originated in a woman aged 40 to 50 with Graves' ophthalmopathy. The CDR3 loop reads CASSPVPGQRNSPLHF. CDR3 DNA sequence: TGTGCCAGCAGCCCAGTGCCGGGACAGAGGAATTCACCCCTCCACTTT.